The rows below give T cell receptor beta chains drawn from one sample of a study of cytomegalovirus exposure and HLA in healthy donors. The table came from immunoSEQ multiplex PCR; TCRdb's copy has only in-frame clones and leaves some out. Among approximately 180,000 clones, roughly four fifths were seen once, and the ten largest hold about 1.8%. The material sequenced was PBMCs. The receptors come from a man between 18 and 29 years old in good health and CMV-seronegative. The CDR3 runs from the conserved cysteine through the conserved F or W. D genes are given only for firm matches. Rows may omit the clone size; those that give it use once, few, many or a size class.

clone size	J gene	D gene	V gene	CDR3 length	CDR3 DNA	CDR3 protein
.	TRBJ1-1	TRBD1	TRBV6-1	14	TGTGCCAGCAGTGGGCACAGGGGCGAGACTGAAGCTTTCTTT	CASSGHRGETEAFF
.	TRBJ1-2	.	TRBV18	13	TGTGCCAGCTCACCTGGCAGGGACTATGGCTACACCTTC	CASSPGRDYGYTF
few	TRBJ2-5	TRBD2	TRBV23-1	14	TGCGCCAGCCTCATAGCGGGGGGATGGGAGACCCAGTACTTC	CASLIAGGWETQYF
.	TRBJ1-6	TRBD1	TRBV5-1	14	TGCGCCAGCAGCCAGGGGGAACGGAATTCACCCCTCCACTTT	CASSQGERNSPLHF
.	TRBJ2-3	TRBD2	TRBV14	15	TGTGCCAGCAGCCGGTTAACTAGCGGGGGAGATACGCAGTATTTT	CASSRLTSGGDTQYF
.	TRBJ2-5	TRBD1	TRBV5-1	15	TGCGCCAGCAGCTTGAACGGACAGGGGCAAGAGACCCAGTACTTC	CASSLNGQGQETQYF
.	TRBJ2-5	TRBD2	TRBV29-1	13	TGCAGCGTTTTGGGGGAGGGACAAGAGACCCAGTACTTC	CSVLGEGQETQYF
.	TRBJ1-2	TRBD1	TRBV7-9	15	TGTGCCAGCAGTCCACAGGGGTTTCTTAACTATGGCTACACCTTC	CASSPQGFLNYGYTF
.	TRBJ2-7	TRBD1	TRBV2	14	TGTGCCAGCAGTTTCGGGACAGAAACCTACGAGCAGTACTTC	CASSFGTETYEQYF
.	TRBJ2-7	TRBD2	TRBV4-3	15	TGCGCCAGCACCCCGCGGCGGGAGGGCCCCTACGAGCAGTACTTC	CASTPRREGPYEQYF
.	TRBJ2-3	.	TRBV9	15	TGTGCCAGCAGCGGGGGCAGCACTAGCACAGATACGCAGTATTTT	CASSGGSTSTDTQYF
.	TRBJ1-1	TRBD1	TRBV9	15	TGTGCCAGCAGCGTAGGACAGGGGCGGAACACTGAAGCTTTCTTT	CASSVGQGRNTEAFF
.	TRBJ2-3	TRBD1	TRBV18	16	TGTGCCAGCTCACCAGGACTGACAGGGAGCACAGATACGCAGTATTTT	CASSPGLTGSTDTQYF
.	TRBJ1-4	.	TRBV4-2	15	TGTGCCAGCAGCCTCATCAGGGGATCTAATGAAAAACTGTTTTTT	CASSLIRGSNEKLFF
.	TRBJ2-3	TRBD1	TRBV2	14	TGTGCCAGCAGTGGACAGGGGACCACAGATACGCAGTATTTT	CASSGQGTTDTQYF
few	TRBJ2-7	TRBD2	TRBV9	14	TGTGCCAGCAGCGTATGGAGGGAGGGCTACGAGCAGTACTTC	CASSVWREGYEQYF
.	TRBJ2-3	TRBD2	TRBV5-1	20	TGCGCCAGCAGACCGGGGCTTGGTAGCGGGGGCCCTCTTCCCACAGATACGCAGTATTTT	CASRPGLGSGGPLPTDTQYF
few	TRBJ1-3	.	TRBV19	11	TGTGCCAGTAGCATGGGAAACACCATATATTTT	CASSMGNTIYF
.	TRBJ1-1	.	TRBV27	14	TGTGCCAGCAGTTCCAACCACAAGAACACTGAAGCTTTCTTT	CASSSNHKNTEAFF
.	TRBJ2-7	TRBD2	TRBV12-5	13	TGTGCTAGTGCCGTTAGCGGGAGCGTCGAGCAGTACTTC	CASAVSGSVEQYF
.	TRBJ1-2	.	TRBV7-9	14	TGTGCCAGCAGCTTAATGACTGATGGATGGGGCTACACCTTC	CASSLMTDGWGYTF
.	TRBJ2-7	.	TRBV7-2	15	TGTGCCAGCAGCTTAACGGTTCTACCTTCCTACGAGCAGTACTTC	CASSLTVLPSYEQYF
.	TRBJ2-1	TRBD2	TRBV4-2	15	TGTGCCAGCAGCCAAGGGACTAGCGGGAGCAATGAGCAGTTCTTC	CASSQGTSGSNEQFF
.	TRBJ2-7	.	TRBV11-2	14	TGTGCCAGCAGCCTCAACAGGGATGGGTACGAGCAGTACTTC	CASSLNRDGYEQYF
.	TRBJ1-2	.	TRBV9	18	TGTGCCAGCAGCGTAGAGGGGATGAAGGGAAGAGCTAACTATGGCTACACCTTC	CASSVEGMKGRANYGYTF
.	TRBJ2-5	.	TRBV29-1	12	TGCAGCGTTGGGTCAGGCCAAGAGACCCAGTACTTC	CSVGSGQETQYF
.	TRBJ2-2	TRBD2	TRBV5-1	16	TGCGCCAGCAGCTTAGGGCTAGCGGGGAACACCGGGGAGCTGTTTTTT	CASSLGLAGNTGELFF
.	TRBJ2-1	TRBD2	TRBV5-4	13	TGTGCCAGCTGGGGGGGAGAGGGCAATGAGCAGTTCTTC	CASWGGEGNEQFF
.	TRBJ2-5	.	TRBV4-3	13	TGCGCCAGCAGCCAAGCTCACCAAGAGACCCAGTACTTC	CASSQAHQETQYF
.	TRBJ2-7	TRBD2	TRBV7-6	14	TGTGCCAGCAGCTGGCTAGCGGGGGGTGTCGTGCAGTACTTC	CASSWLAGGVVQYF
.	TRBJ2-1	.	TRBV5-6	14	TGTGCCAGCAGCGCGGGCACCGGTTACAATGAGCAGTTCTTC	CASSAGTGYNEQFF
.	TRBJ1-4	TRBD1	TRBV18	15	TGTGCCAGCTCACTCCAGGGGGCGAGCGGTGAAAAACTGTTTTTT	CASSLQGASGEKLFF
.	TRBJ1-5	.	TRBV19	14	TGTGCCAGTAGTATATACAGGGGCAATCAGCCCCAGCATTTT	CASSIYRGNQPQHF
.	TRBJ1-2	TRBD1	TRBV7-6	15	TGTGCCAGCAGCCCCAACACAGGGGGCGGGTATGGCTACACCTTC	CASSPNTGGGYGYTF
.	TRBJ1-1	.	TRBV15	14	TGTGCCACCAGCAGAAATCGGTGGAACACTGAAGCTTTCTTT	CATSRNRWNTEAFF
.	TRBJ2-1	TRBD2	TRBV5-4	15	TGTGCCAGCAGCTTGGCGGCGGGAGCCCCCAATGAGCAGTTCTTC	CASSLAAGAPNEQFF
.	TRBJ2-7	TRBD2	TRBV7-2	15	TGTGCCAGCAGCTCGAGGACTAGCGCCTCCTACGAGCAGTACTTC	CASSSRTSASYEQYF
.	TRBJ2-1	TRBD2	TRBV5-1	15	TGCGCCAGCAGCTTGGATGATAGCGGGGTTTCTGAGCAGTTCTTC	CASSLDDSGVSEQFF
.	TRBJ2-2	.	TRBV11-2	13	TGTGCCAGCAGCTTAGACAGGGCCGGGGAGCTGTTTTTT	CASSLDRAGELFF
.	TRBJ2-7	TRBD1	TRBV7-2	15	TGTGCCAGCAGCCTCAGACAGGGCCAGAGATACGAGCAGTACTTC	CASSLRQGQRYEQYF
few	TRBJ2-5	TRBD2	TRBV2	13	TGTGCCAGCCACGGGACTAGACAAGAGACCCAGTACTTC	CASHGTRQETQYF
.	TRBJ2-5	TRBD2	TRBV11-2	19	TGTGCCAGCAGCTTAGAGGCCGGGGGGGGAGGTATACCAAAAGAGACCCAGTACTTC	CASSLEAGGGGIPKETQYF
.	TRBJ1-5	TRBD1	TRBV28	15	TGTGCCAGCAGTTTTGGACAGGGGGCAACTCAGCCCCAGCATTTT	CASSFGQGATQPQHF
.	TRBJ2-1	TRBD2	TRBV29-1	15	TGCAGCGGCGCGGTAGCGGGGGGGCGGGGCAATGAGCAGTTCTTC	CSGAVAGGRGNEQFF
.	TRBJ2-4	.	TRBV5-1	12	TGCGCCAGCATAGGGGAAAAAAACATTCAGTACTTC	CASIGEKNIQYF
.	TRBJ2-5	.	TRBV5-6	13	TGTGCCAGCAGCTTACAGGGTCGGGAGACCCAGTACTTC	CASSLQGRETQYF
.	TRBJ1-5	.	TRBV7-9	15	TGTGCCAGCCGCTCCGAGGAGAATAGCAATCAGCCCCAGCATTTT	CASRSEENSNQPQHF
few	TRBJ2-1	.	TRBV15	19	TGTGCCACCAGCGGGGGGATACCAGGAGGGAAGGGAACCTACAATGAGCAGTTCTTC	CATSGGIPGGKGTYNEQFF
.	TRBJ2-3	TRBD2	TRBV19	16	TGTGCCAGTAGTATATCTGCGGGGGGTTTCGCAGATACGCAGTATTTT	CASSISAGGFADTQYF
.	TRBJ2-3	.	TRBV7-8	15	TGTGCCAGCAGCTCCGGAGCCCCTAGCACAGATACGCAGTATTTT	CASSSGAPSTDTQYF
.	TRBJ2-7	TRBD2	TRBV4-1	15	TGCGCCAGCAGCCAAGTCACTAGCGGACCCTACGAGCAGTACTTC	CASSQVTSGPYEQYF
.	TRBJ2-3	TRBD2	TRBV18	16	TGTGCCAGCTCACTCTACACTAGCGGAAGCACAGATACGCAGTATTTT	CASSLYTSGSTDTQYF
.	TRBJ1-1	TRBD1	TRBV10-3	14	TGTGCCATCAGTGGACAGGGTTTGAACACTGAAGCTTTCTTT	CAISGQGLNTEAFF
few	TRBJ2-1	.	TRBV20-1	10	TGCAGTGCTACTTACAATGAGCAGTTCTTC	CSATYNEQFF
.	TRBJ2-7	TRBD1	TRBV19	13	TGTGCCAGTGGGACAGGGGTTTCCTACGAGCAGTACTTC	CASGTGVSYEQYF